The entry below describes one T cell receptor beta chain. The antigen is unknown. This entry belongs to a study of blood T cells in healthy people across ages. Study results and limitations: When set beside aged donors, long-lived donors presented more naive CD4+ cells and higher diversity.

This CDR3 contains 14 residues. V was trimmed by 0 bases and J by 2 bases, leaving 6 bases between them. Per the germline V gene, CDR1 is SGHTA and CDR2 is FQGNSA. A sample-barcoded 5' primer and a J-beta primer mix were used in a second PCR of roughly 6 to 11 cycles. TCRdb re-called the 5' RACE reads with MiXCR, one entry per CDR3 protein. Seen here are 1.8 million or so distinct CDR3 sequences, around 40% observed once, and the top ten hold 23%. The material sequenced was blood. This sequence was found in a human donor in good health. The chain links TRBV7-2 to TRBJ2-3; no clear D gene. CDR3 sequence reads: CASSLADPTDTQYF. The CDR3 DNA sequence: TGTGCCAGCAGCTTAGCGGACCCCACAGATACGCAGTATTTT.